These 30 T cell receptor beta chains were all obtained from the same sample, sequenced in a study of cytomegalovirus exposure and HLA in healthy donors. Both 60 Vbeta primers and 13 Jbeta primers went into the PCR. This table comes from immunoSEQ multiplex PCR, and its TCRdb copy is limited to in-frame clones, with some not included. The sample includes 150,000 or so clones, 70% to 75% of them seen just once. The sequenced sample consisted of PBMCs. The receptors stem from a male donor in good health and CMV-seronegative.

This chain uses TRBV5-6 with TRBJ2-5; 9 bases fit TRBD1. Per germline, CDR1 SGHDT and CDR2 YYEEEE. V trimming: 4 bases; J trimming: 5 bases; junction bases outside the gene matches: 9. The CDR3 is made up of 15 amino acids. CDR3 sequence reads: CASSSTGQGGETQYF. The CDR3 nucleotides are TGTGCCAGCAGCAGTACGGGACAGGGTGGGGAGACCCAGTACTTC.

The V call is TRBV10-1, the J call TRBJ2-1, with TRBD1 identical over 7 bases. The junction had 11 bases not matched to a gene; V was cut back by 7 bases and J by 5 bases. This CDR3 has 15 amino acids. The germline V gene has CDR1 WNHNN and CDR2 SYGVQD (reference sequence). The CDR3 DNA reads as TGCGCCAGCATATTAGTTAGACAGGGACACAATGAGCAGTTCTTC. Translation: CASILVRQGHNEQFF.

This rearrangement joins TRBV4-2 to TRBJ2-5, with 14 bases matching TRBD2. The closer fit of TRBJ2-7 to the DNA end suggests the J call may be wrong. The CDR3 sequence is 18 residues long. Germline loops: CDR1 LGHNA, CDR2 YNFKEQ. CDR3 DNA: TGTGCCAGCAGCCAAGCCGGGACTAGCGGGAGACTTTCCTACGAGCAGTACTTC. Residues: CASSQAGTSGRLSYEQYF.

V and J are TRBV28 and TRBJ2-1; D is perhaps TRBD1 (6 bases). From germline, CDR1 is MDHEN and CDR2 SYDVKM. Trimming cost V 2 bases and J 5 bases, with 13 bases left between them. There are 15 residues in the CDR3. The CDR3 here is CASSLDNRVNNEQFF. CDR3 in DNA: TGTGCCAGCAGTTTAGACAACAGGGTCAACAATGAGCAGTTCTTC.

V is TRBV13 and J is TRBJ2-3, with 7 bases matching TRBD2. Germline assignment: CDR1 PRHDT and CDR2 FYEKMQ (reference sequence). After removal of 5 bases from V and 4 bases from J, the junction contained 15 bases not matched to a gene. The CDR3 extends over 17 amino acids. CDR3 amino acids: CASSDEITSEIADTQYF. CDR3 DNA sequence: TGTGCCAGCAGCGACGAAATCACTAGCGAAATAGCAGATACGCAGTATTTT.

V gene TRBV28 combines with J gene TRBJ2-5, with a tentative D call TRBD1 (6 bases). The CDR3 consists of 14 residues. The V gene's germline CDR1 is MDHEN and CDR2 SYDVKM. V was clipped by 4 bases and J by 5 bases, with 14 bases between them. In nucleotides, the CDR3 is TGTGCCAGCAGTTCATCAGGGCAGGGGGAGACCCAGTACTTC. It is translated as CASSSSGQGETQYF.

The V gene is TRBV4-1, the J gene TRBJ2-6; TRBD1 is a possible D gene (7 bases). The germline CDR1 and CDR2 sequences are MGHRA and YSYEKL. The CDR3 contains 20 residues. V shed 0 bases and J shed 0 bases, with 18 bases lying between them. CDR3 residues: CASSQDRRAGGFSGANVLTF. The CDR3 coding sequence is TGCGCCAGCAGCCAAGATCGGAGGGCAGGGGGTTTCTCTGGGGCCAACGTCCTGACTTTC.

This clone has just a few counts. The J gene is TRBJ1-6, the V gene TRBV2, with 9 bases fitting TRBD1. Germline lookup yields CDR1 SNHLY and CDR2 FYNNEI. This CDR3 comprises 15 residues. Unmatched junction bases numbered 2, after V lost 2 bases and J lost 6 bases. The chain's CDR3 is CASSEWDRANSPLHF. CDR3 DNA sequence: TGTGCCAGCAGTGAATGGGACAGGGCTAATTCACCCCTCCACTTT.

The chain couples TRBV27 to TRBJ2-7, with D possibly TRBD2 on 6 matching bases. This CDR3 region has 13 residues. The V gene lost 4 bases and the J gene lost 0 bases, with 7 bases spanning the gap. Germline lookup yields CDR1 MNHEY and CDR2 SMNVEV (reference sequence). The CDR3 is CASSSSDSYEQYF. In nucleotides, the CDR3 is TGTGCCAGCAGTTCTAGCGACTCCTACGAGCAGTACTTC.

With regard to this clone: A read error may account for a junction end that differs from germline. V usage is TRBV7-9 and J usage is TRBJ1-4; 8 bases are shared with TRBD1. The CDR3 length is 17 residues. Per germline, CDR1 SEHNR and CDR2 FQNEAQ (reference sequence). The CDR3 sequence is CSSRENPGQVDNEKLFF. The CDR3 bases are TGTTCCAGCAGAGAAAACCCGGGACAGGTGGATAATGAAAAACTGTTTTTT.

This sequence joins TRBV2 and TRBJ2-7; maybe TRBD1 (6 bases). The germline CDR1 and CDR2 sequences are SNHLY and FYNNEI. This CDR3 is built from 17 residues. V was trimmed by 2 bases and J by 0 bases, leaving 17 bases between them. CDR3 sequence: CASSERAPGHHSYEQYF. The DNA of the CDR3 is TGTGCCAGCAGTGAAAGGGCCCCGGGACACCACTCCTACGAGCAGTACTTC. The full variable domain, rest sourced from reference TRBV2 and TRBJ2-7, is EPEVTQTPSHQVTQMGQEVILRCVPISNHLYFYWYRQILGQKVEFLVSFYNNEISEKSEIFDDQFSVERPDGSNFTLKIRSTKLEDSAMYFCASSERAPGHHSYEQYFGPGTRLTVT.

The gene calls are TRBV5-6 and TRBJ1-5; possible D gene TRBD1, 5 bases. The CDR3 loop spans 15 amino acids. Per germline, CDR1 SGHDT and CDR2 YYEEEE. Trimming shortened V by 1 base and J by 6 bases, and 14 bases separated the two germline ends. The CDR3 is CASSLRGVGSQPQHF. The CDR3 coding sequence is TGTGCCAGCAGCTTGAGGGGTGTGGGAAGTCAGCCCCAGCATTTT.

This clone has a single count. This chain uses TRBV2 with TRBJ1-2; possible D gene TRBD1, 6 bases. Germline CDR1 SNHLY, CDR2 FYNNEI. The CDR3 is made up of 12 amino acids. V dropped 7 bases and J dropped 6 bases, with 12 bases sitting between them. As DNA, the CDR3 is TGTGCCAGCATCGCAGGGGCGGATGGCTACACCTTC. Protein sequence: CASIAGADGYTF.

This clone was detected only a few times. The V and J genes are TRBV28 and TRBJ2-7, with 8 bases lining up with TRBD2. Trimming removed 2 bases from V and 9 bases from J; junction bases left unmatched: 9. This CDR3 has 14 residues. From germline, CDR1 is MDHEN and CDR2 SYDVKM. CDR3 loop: CASSLTREAARQYF. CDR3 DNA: TGTGCCAGCAGTTTAACGCGGGAGGCCGCGAGGCAGTACTTC.

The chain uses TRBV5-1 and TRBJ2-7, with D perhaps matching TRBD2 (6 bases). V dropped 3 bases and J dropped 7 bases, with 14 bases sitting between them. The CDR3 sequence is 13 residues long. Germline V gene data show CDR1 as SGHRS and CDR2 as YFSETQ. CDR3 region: CASSWGPGREQYF. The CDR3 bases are TGCGCCAGCAGCTGGGGACCGGGGAGGGAGCAGTACTTC.

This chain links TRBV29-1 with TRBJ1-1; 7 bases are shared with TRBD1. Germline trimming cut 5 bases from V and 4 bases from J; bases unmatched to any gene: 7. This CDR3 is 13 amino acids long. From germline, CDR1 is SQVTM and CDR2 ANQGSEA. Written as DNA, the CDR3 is TGCAGCGTTAAAAGGGGGCTGGGCACTGAAGCTTTCTTT. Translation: CSVKRGLGTEAFF.

This chain's CDR3 is CASPRTGKCGYTF. CDR3 DNA sequence: TGTGCCAGCCCTAGGACAGGGAAGTGTGGCTACACCTTC. The chain carries TRBV6-4 and TRBJ1-2; 8 positions agree with TRBD1. The CDR3 contains 13 residues. Germline loops: CDR1 MRHNA, CDR2 SNTAGT. V dropped 8 bases and J dropped 7; count of bases not matched to a gene: 9.

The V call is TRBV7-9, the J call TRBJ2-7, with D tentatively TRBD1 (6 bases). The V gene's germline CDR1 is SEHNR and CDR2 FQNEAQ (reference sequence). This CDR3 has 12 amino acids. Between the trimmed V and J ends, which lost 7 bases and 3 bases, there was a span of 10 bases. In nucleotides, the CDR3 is TGTGCCAGCACCTTGGACAGCTACGAGCAGTACTTC. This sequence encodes CASTLDSYEQYF.

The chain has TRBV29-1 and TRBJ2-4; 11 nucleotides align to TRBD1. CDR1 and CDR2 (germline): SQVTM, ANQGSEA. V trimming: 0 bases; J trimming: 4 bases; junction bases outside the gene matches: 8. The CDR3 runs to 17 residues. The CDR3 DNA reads TGCAGCGTTGAAGATTCCGGACAGGGGGCTCCAAAAAACATTCAGTACTTC. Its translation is CSVEDSGQGAPKNIQYF.

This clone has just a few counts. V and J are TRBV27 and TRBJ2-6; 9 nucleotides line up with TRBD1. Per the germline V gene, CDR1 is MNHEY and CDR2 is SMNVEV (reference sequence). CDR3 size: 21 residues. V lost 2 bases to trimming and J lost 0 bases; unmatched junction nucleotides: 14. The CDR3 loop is CASSLVGVSGQGGSGANVLTF. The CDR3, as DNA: TGTGCCAGCAGTTTAGTGGGGGTGTCGGGACAGGGCGGCTCTGGGGCCAACGTCCTGACTTTC.

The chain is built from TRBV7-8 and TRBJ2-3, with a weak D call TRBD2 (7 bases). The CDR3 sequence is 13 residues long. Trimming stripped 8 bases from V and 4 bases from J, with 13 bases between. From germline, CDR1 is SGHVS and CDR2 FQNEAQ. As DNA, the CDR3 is TGTGCCAGCCTAAGGGGGGGAGCAGATACGCAGTATTTT. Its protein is CASLRGGADTQYF.

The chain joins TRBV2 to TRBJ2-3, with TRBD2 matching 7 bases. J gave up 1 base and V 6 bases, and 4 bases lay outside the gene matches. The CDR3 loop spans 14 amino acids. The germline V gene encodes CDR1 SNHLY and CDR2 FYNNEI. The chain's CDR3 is CASRERGRTDTQYF. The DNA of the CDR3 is TGTGCCAGCAGGGAGCGGGGCCGCACAGATACGCAGTATTTT.

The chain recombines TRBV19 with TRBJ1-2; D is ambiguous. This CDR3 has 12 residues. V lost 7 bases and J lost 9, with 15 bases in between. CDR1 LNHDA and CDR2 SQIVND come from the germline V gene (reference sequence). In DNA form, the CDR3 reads TGTGCCAGTACCGCGGTCGGGGTTAGCTACACCTTC. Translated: CASTAVGVSYTF.

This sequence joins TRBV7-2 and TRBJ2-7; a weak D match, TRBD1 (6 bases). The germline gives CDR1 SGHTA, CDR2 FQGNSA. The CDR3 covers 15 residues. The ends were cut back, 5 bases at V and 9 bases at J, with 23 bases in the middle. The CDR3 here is CASSGRDTSLKGQYF. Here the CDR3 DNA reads TGTGCCAGCAGCGGACGGGACACCTCCCTGAAAGGGCAGTACTTC.

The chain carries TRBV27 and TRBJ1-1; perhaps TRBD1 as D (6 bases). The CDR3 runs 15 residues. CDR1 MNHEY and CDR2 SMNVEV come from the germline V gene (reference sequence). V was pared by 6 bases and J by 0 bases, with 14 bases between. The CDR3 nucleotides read TGTGCCAGCAGCCGGACAGTGTCATTGAACACTGAAGCTTTCTTT. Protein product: CASSRTVSLNTEAFF.

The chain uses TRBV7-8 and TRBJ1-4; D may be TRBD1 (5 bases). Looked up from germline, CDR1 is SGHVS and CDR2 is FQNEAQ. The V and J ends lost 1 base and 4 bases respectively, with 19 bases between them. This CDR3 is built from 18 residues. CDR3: CASSLEAPQVSGNEKLFF. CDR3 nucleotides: TGTGCCAGCAGCTTAGAAGCACCACAGGTTTCGGGTAATGAAAAACTGTTTTTT.

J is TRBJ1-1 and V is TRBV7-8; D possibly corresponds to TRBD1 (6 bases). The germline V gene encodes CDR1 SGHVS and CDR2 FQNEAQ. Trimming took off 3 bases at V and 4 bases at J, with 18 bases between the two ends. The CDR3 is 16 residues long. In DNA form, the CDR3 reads TGTGCCAGCAGCTTGGGAAACAGGGAGCCGCGCACTGAAGCTTTCTTT. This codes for CASSLGNREPRTEAFF.

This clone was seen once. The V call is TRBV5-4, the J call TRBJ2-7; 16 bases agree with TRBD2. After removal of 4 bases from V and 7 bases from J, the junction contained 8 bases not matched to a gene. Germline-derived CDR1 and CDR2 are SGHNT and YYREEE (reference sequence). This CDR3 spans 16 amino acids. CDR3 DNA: TGTGCCAGCAGCCCAGGGACTAGCGGGGGGGCGAGGGAGCAGTACTTC. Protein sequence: CASSPGTSGGAREQYF.

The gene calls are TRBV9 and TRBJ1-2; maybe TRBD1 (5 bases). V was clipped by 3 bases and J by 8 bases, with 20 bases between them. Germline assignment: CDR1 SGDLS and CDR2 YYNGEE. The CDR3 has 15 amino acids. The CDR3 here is CASSASRGEAVGYTF. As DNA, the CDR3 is TGTGCCAGCAGCGCCTCTAGGGGCGAGGCGGTCGGCTACACCTTC.

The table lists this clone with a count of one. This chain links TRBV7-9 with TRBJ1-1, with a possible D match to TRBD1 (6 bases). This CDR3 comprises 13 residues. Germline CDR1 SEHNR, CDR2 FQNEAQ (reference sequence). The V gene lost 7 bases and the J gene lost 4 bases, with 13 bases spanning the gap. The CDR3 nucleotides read TGTGCCAGCACCTCAGACAGGTCCACTGAAGCTTTCTTT. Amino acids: CASTSDRSTEAFF.